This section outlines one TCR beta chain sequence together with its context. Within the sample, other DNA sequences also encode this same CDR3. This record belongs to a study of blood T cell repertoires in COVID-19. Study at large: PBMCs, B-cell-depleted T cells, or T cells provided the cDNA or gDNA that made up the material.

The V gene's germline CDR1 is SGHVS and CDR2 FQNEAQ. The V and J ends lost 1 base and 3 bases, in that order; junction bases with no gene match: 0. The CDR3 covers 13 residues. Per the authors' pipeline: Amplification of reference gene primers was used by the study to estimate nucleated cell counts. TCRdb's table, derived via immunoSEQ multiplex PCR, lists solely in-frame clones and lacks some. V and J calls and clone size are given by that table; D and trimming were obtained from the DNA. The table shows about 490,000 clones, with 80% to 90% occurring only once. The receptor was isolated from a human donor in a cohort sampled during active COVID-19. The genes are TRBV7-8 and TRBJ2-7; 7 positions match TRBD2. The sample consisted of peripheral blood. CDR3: CASSLGGGYEQYF. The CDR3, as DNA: TGTGCCAGCAGCTTAGGCGGGGGCTACGAGCAGTACTTC.